Below are 25 T cell receptor beta chains sequenced from a single sample in a study of a mutant IDH1 vaccine in newly diagnosed glioma (dated by TCRdb to the early 2020s). Receptor amplification or capture employed the immunoSEQ multiplex PCR assay. Held by TCRdb, this immuneACCESS table contains in-frame sequences only and omits some clones. Under half of the omission traces to an unresolved V gene where checked; the cause of the rest is unknown. This sample comprises over 95,000 clones, around 90% of them detected only once. The ten largest clones represent 0.55% to 0.7% of the sample. These receptors are not linked to any known antigen. Explained via the paper, the time point label denotes: week 11, during vaccination. Each vaccine dose was 300 ug of a 20-mer mutant IDH1 peptide in Montanide, given subcutaneously with topical imiquimod. Material: PBMCs, obtained from a glioma patient whose treatment included an IDH1 peptide vaccine. The origin of the receptors is a woman aged 45-65 years with glioma.

A single count supports this clone. The rearrangement joins TRBV5-1 to TRBJ2-1; 7 positions match TRBD1. The CDR3 has 14 amino acids. The V segment lost 3 bases and the J segment 9 bases; nucleotides outside the gene matches: 9. Germline V CDR1 and CDR2: SGHRS, YFSETQ. CDR3 sequence: CASSWDSFDGEQFF. CDR3 DNA: TGCGCCAGCAGCTGGGACAGTTTTGACGGTGAGCAGTTCTTC.

V is TRBV29-1 and J is TRBJ2-5; 9 bases map to TRBD1. Per the germline V gene, CDR1 is SQVTM and CDR2 is ANQGSEA. The CDR3 runs 12 residues. Trimming removed 6 bases from V and 5 bases from J; junction bases left unmatched: 4. The CDR3: CSVGQGTETQYF. The DNA for the CDR3 is TGCAGCGTAGGACAGGGGACGGAGACCCAGTACTTC.

The rearrangement uses TRBV27 and TRBJ2-7, with D unresolved. Per the germline V gene, CDR1 is MNHEY and CDR2 is SMNVEV (reference sequence). CDR3 size: 14 residues. Trimming shortened V by 6 bases and J by 1 base, and 13 bases separated the two germline ends. CDR3 in DNA: TGTGCCAGCAGCACCCGCGGATCATCCTACGAGCAGTACTTC. This encodes CASSTRGSSYEQYF.

The genes are TRBV7-8 and TRBJ1-3; 7 bases agree with TRBD1. Trimming took 2 bases from V and 0 from J; bases not matched to a gene: 1. Germline assignment: CDR1 SGHVS and CDR2 FQNEAQ. This CDR3 comprises 15 residues. The CDR3 reads CASSLRTGSGNTIYF. The CDR3 DNA sequence: TGTGCCAGCAGCTTAAGGACAGGCTCTGGAAACACCATATATTTT.

The genes are TRBV6-6 and TRBJ1-2, with no clear D. The CDR3 runs to 11 residues. Trimming removed 6 bases from V and 5 bases from J, with 7 bases in between. Germline CDR1 is MNHNY and CDR2 is SVGAGI (reference sequence). CDR3 amino acids: CASSPDYGYTF. CDR3 in DNA: TGTGCCAGCAGCCCTGATTATGGCTACACCTTC.

This clone was detected a few times. The chain combines TRBV9 with TRBJ2-3; D not resolved. The CDR3 sequence is 15 residues long. Germline CDR1 reads SGDLS; CDR2 reads YYNGEE. V lost 0 bases and J lost 0, with 8 bases in between. CDR3 sequence: CASSVGAVSTDTQYF. CDR3 sequence (DNA): TGTGCCAGCAGCGTAGGAGCAGTGAGCACAGATACGCAGTATTTT.

The chain is built from TRBV5-5 and TRBJ2-7; 8 nucleotides agree with TRBD1. The germline gives CDR1 SGHKS, CDR2 YYEKEE (reference sequence). CDR3 length: 14 amino acids. With 4 bases clipped from V and 4 bases from J, the junction kept 7 bases outside the gene matches. The CDR3 here is CASSPGTGAYEQYF. The CDR3 DNA reads as TGTGCCAGCAGCCCCGGGACAGGAGCATACGAGCAGTACTTC.

For this clone: Other nucleotide sequences from this sample produce the same CDR3. The rearrangement uses TRBV20-1 and TRBJ2-5; the D gene is possibly TRBD1 (6 bases). The V and J ends lost 5 bases and 2 bases respectively, with 6 bases between them. The CDR3 runs 11 residues. CDR1 is DFQATT, CDR2 SNEGSKA, per germline (reference sequence). The CDR3: CSAGQQETQYF. CDR3 sequence (DNA): TGCAGTGCTGGACAGCAAGAGACCCAGTACTTC.

CDR3 sequence (DNA): TGTGCCAGCAGCCCCGGGGACAGGGTGAGCCCCACAGATACGCAGTATTTT. Translation: CASSPGDRVSPTDTQYF. This chain joins TRBV11-3 and TRBJ2-3; 9 bases align to TRBD1. This CDR3 spans 17 amino acids. J lost 2 bases, V lost 5 bases, and 11 bases had no gene match. Germline assignment: CDR1 SGHNT and CDR2 YENEEA.

This sequence joins TRBV7-9 and TRBJ1-5; D perhaps matches TRBD1 (6 bases). There are 17 residues in the CDR3. Per the germline V gene, CDR1 is SEHNR and CDR2 is FQNEAQ (reference sequence). V lost 4 bases and J lost 3, with 19 bases in between. CDR3 region: CASSSIQGGLDNQPQHF. The CDR3 DNA reads TGTGCCAGCAGCTCCATACAGGGTGGGTTGGACAATCAGCCCCAGCATTTT. The whole variable domain, remainder taken from reference TRBV7-9 and TRBJ1-5, is DTGVSQNPRHKITKRGQNVTFRCDPISEHNRLYWYRQTLGQGPEFLTYFQNEAQLEKSRLLSDRFSAERPKGSFSTLEIQRTEQGDSAMYLCASSSIQGGLDNQPQHFGDGTRLSIL.

The chain recombines TRBV7-9 with TRBJ2-1; TRBD2 aligns across 7 bases. Trimming removed 0 bases from V and 0 bases from J; junction bases left unmatched: 5. The germline gives CDR1 SEHNR, CDR2 FQNEAQ (reference sequence). This CDR3 contains 17 residues. DNA for the CDR3: TGTGCCAGCAGCTTAGCGGGGGGGTCCTACTCCTACAATGAGCAGTTCTTC. This translates into CASSLAGGSYSYNEQFF.

This chain connects TRBV5-1 to TRBJ2-2; D is possibly TRBD1 or TRBD2 (5 bases each). The CDR3 has 14 residues. Trimming pared 8 bases from V and 2 bases from J, leaving 13 bases between. Germline V gives CDR1 SGHRS, CDR2 YFSETQ. The CDR3 nucleotides are TGCGCCAGTTCGGGGCGAGCAAACACCGGGGAGCTGTTTTTT. It translates to CASSGRANTGELFF.

V and J are TRBV30 and TRBJ1-2; TRBD1 matches 8 bases. The CDR3 is 15 amino acids. V shed 5 bases and J 4 bases; nucleotides not matched to a gene: 12. Germline lookup yields CDR1 GTSNPN and CDR2 SVGIG (reference sequence). The CDR3 here is CAWDPLAGTGYGYTF. For the CDR3, the DNA is TGTGCCTGGGATCCTCTTGCCGGGACAGGCTATGGCTACACCTTC.

With respect to this clone: The sample holds other DNA sequences that translate to the same CDR3. The V gene is TRBV2, the J gene TRBJ2-5, with 12 nucleotides matching TRBD2. Germline V lookup: CDR1 SNHLY, CDR2 FYNNEI. The V and J ends lost 5 bases and 2 bases, in that order; junction bases with no gene match: 3. The CDR3 covers 15 residues. The DNA for the CDR3 is TGTGCCAGCAGTTCGACTAGCGGGAGACAAGAGACCCAGTACTTC. Translated, it gives CASSSTSGRQETQYF.

This sequence joins TRBV6-1 and TRBJ2-7; 14 bases fit TRBD2. The CDR3 consists of 15 residues. J was trimmed by 5 bases and V by 6 bases; bases with no gene match: 6. Germline V gene lookup returns CDR1 MNHNS and CDR2 SASEGT. CDR3 in DNA: TGTGCCAGCAGGTCCGGGACTAGCGGGAGTAACGAGCAGTACTTC. Translating gives CASRSGTSGSNEQYF.

This sequence joins TRBV9 and TRBJ2-5, with a weak D call TRBD1 (6 bases). Germline assignment: CDR1 SGDLS and CDR2 YYNGEE. V shed 0 bases and J shed 2 bases, with 14 bases lying between them. CDR3 length: 16 residues. The CDR3 is CASSVAWTARQETQYF. In nucleotides, the CDR3 is TGTGCCAGCAGCGTAGCTTGGACAGCCAGGCAAGAGACCCAGTACTTC.

The V and J genes are TRBV18 and TRBJ2-3; 7 bases agree with TRBD2. Germline CDR1 reads KGHSH; CDR2 reads LQKENI. The CDR3 contains 16 residues. The V segment lost 2 bases and the J segment 2 bases; nucleotides outside the gene matches: 7. In DNA form, the CDR3 reads TGTGCCAGCTCACCAGGCCAGCGGGGCTACACAGATACGCAGTATTTT. Amino acid sequence: CASSPGQRGYTDTQYF.

The chain combines TRBV6-6 with TRBJ1-2; weak D call: TRBD1 (6 bases). Germline CDR1 and CDR2: MNHNY and SVGAGI (reference sequence). This CDR3 region has 14 residues. Trimming removed 5 bases from V and 0 bases from J, with 10 bases in between. The chain's CDR3 is CASSLGGSNYGYTF. DNA for the CDR3: TGTGCCAGCAGTCTAGGGGGGTCTAACTATGGCTACACCTTC.

This clone was seen only once. The chain uses TRBV7-2 and TRBJ1-5; D not certain. This CDR3 has 16 residues. V was trimmed by 1 base and J by 1 base, leaving 11 bases between them. Germline CDR1 reads SGHTA; CDR2 reads FQGNSA. The CDR3 sequence is CASSLGAAGSNQPQHF. CDR3 nucleotide sequence: TGTGCCAGCAGCTTAGGCGCGGCTGGGAGCAATCAGCCCCAGCATTTT.

The gene calls are TRBV30 and TRBJ2-1, with 8 bases fitting TRBD1. The CDR3 spans 15 residues. Unmatched junction bases numbered 8, after V lost 3 bases and J lost 4 bases. Germline V gene data show CDR1 as GTSNPN and CDR2 as SVGIG (reference sequence). The CDR3 region is CAWSPDREMYNEQFF. The CDR3 DNA sequence: TGTGCCTGGAGCCCGGACAGGGAAATGTACAATGAGCAGTTCTTC.

The J gene is TRBJ2-1, the V gene TRBV6-1; TRBD1 is a possible D gene (6 bases). Trimming took off 5 bases at V and 5 bases at J, with 13 bases between the two ends. CDR1 MNHNS and CDR2 SASEGT come from the germline V gene. The CDR3 is made up of 14 amino acids. Here the CDR3 DNA reads TGTGCCAGCAGTTTCCGACAGGCGGACAATGAGCAGTTCTTC. Translating it yields CASSFRQADNEQFF.

The chain uses TRBV5-4 and TRBJ1-4; possible D gene TRBD1, 5 bases. V lost 0 bases, J lost 8 bases, and 11 bases lay in between. Looked up from germline, CDR1 is SGHNT and CDR2 is YYREEE (reference sequence). The CDR3 loop spans 14 amino acids. The chain's CDR3 is CASSLAGAGEKLFF. CDR3 coding DNA: TGTGCCAGCAGCTTGGCTGGGGCAGGGGAAAAACTGTTTTTT.

This clone has a single count. The chain uses TRBV6-5 and TRBJ1-4; D gene ambiguous. Germline values: CDR1 MNHEY, CDR2 SVGAGI. The CDR3 is made up of 15 amino acids. The germline V and J ends were trimmed by 4 bases and 4 bases, with 13 bases remaining between them. For the CDR3, the DNA is TGTGCCAGCAGTTTTTATCCCCGGCGTAATGAAAAACTGTTTTTT. The encoded protein is CASSFYPRRNEKLFF.

The rearrangement uses TRBV6-5 and TRBJ2-2; D uncertain. The CDR3 has 14 amino acids. Trimming took off 4 bases at V and 6 bases at J, with 12 bases between the two ends. Germline values: CDR1 MNHEY, CDR2 SVGAGI. CDR3 in amino acids: CASSSTFNAGELFF. CDR3 DNA: TGTGCCAGCAGTTCCACCTTTAACGCCGGGGAGCTGTTTTTT.

This clone has just one count. The rearrangement links TRBV11-3 to TRBJ2-2, with 16 bases lining up with TRBD2. From germline, CDR1 is SGHNT and CDR2 YENEEA. This CDR3 has 17 residues. Trimming at V came to 6 bases and at J to 7 bases, leaving 8 bases not matched to a gene. In DNA, the CDR3 is TGTGCCAGCAGTTCGGGGACTAGCGGGAGGGCCGTCGGGGAGCTGTTTTTT. This gives the protein CASSSGTSGRAVGELFF.